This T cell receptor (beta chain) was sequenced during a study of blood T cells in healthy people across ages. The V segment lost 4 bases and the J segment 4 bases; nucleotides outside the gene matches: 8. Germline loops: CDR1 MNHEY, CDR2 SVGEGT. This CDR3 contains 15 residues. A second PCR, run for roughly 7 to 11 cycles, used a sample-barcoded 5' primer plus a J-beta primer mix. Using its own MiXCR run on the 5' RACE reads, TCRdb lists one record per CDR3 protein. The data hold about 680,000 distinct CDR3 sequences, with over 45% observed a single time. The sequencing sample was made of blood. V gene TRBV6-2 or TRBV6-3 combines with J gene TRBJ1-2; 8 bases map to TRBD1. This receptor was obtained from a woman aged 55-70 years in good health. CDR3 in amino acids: CASSWARGPSYGYTF. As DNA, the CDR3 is TGTGCCAGCAGTTGGGCCAGGGGGCCGAGCTATGGCTACACCTTC.